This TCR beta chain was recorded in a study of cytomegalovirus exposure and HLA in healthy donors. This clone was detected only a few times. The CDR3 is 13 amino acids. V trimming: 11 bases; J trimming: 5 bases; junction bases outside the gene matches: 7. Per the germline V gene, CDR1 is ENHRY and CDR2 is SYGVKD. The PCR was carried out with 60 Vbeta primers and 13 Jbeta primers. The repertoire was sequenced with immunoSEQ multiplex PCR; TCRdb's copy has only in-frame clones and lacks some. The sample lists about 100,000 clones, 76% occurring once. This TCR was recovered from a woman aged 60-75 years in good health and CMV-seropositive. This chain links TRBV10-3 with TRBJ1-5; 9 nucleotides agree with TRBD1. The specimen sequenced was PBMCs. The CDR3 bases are TGTGCCGGAAACAGGGGGCGGGATCAGCCCCAGCATTTT. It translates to CAGNRGRDQPQHF.